This is a list of T cell receptor beta chains from one sample in a study of long-term antiretroviral therapy in people with HIV. The method was immunoSEQ multiplex PCR; TCRdb's version includes in-frame clones alone and lacks a portion of them. This sample has 32,000 or so clones, with 65% to 90% found just once. The sequencing here drew on unsorted PBMCs, taken about 3.5 years after starting antiretroviral therapy. The origin of the receptors is a man younger than 30 with HIV. Each CDR3 is given with its conserved first and last residue. The order of the fields is CDR3 DNA, CDR3 protein, D gene, J gene, V gene, clone size. The D gene is left open where the match is weak. Some rows mark clone size as missing; the rest say once, few, many or name a class of expanded clone.

TGCGCCAGCAGTGAGTCGAGGACAGGGGGCGAGAGCAGCTATGGCTACACCTTC,CASSESRTGGESSYGYTF,TRBD1,TRBJ1-2,TRBV10-2,NA
TGTGCCAGCAGCCGACAGTCTTTGAACACTGAAGCTTTCTTT,CASSRQSLNTEAFF,NA,TRBJ1-1,TRBV4-2,NA
TGTGCCAGTAGTATGGGACAGATGAACACTGAAGCTTTCTTT,CASSMGQMNTEAFF,TRBD1,TRBJ1-1,TRBV19,NA
TGTGCCAGCAGGCAAGCTGAAGCTTTCTTT,CASRQAEAFF,NA,TRBJ1-1,TRBV25-1,NA
TGTGCCAGTAGTTGGCAGGGCGGATTCTCAGGCTACACCTTC,CASSWQGGFSGYTF,NA,TRBJ1-2,TRBV19,NA
TGTGCCAGCAGCCTGTCTAACGGGGAGCTGTTTTTT,CASSLSNGELFF,NA,TRBJ2-2,TRBV5-5,NA
TGTGCCAGCGGGGAGGCGCAGGCTCACTACAATGAGCAGTTCTTC,CASGEAQAHYNEQFF,NA,TRBJ2-1,TRBV27,NA
TGTGCCAGCAGCTTAGCGGTGTGGGGGAGGGATGAGCAGTTCTTC,CASSLAVWGRDEQFF,TRBD2,TRBJ2-1,TRBV7-9,NA
TGCAGTGCTCGAGGGGGCTTCGAGCAGTACTTC,CSARGGFEQYF,TRBD1,TRBJ2-7,TRBV20-1,NA
TGTGCCAGTAGTATAGAGGGGACTAGTTTCTACGAGCAGTACTTC,CASSIEGTSFYEQYF,TRBD2,TRBJ2-7,TRBV19,once
TGTGCCAGCAGCCGAACAGGGGGGGACGCAGATACGCAGTATTTT,CASSRTGGDADTQYF,NA,TRBJ2-3,TRBV9,once
TGTGCCAGCAGTCCGACAGGGTCCTACGAGCAGTACTTC,CASSPTGSYEQYF,TRBD1,TRBJ2-7,TRBV6-5,NA
TGTGCCAGCAGCCTAGACGTGAGGAGAGGTGAGCAGTTCTTC,CASSLDVRRGEQFF,NA,TRBJ2-1,TRBV7-9,NA
TGTGCCAGCTCACCTGGACTAGCGGGGGGGCCACCGAACACCGGGGAGCTGTTTTTT,CASSPGLAGGPPNTGELFF,TRBD2,TRBJ2-2,TRBV18,once
TGTGCCAGCACTCCTAGGGGGGGAGATACAGATACGCAGTATTTT,CASTPRGGDTDTQYF,NA,TRBJ2-3,TRBV27,NA
TGTGCCAGCAGTGGGGACAGGCCCCTCGGTGGCTACACCTTC,CASSGDRPLGGYTF,TRBD1,TRBJ1-2,TRBV6-1,NA
TGTGCCAGCAGCTTAGCACAGCACTCTGGAAACACCATATATTTT,CASSLAQHSGNTIYF,NA,TRBJ1-3,TRBV7-9,NA
TGTGCCAGTAGTATATCACTAGCGGCCTACGAGCAGTACTTC,CASSISLAAYEQYF,TRBD2,TRBJ2-7,TRBV19,NA
TGTGCCAGCAGCGTAGCAGGGACAGGGGACGGCTATGGCTACACCTTC,CASSVAGTGDGYGYTF,TRBD1,TRBJ1-2,TRBV9,NA
TGTGCCAGCAGCTTAGGCCGACAGGGGTCTAATCAGCCCCAGCATTTT,CASSLGRQGSNQPQHF,TRBD1,TRBJ1-5,TRBV11-2,NA
TGTGCCAGTAAACCCGAGACAGGGTGGACCTACGAGCAGTACTTC,CASKPETGWTYEQYF,TRBD1,TRBJ2-7,TRBV6-5,once
TGCGCCAGCAGCCAAGTACCGGGACTTGAGACCGGGGAGCTGTTTTTT,CASSQVPGLETGELFF,NA,TRBJ2-2,TRBV4-1,NA
TGTGCCAGCAGTTTAGGGCTGGACACTGAAGCTTTCTTT,CASSLGLDTEAFF,NA,TRBJ1-1,TRBV27,few
TGCGCCAGCAGCCAAGGGTTGACTAGCGGCTACGAGCAGTACTTC,CASSQGLTSGYEQYF,TRBD2,TRBJ2-7,TRBV4-3,NA
TGCGCCAGCAGCTTGGTGGGACAGGGTCCCGGGGAGCTGTTTTTT,CASSLVGQGPGELFF,TRBD1,TRBJ2-2,TRBV5-1,NA
TGCGCCAGCAGCCAAGCCGGGACCGCGGGCTACACCTTC,CASSQAGTAGYTF,NA,TRBJ1-2,TRBV4-1,NA
TGTGCCAGCAGCTTACGGGGTAGCACAGATACGCAGTATTTT,CASSLRGSTDTQYF,NA,TRBJ2-3,TRBV13,NA
TGTGCCATCAGTGGGAGGACTTCTGGGAACACTGAAGCTTTCTTT,CAISGRTSGNTEAFF,NA,TRBJ1-1,TRBV10-3,NA